Listed below are T cell receptor beta chains from one sample, sequenced in a study of blood T cell repertoires in COVID-19. Here immunoSEQ multiplex PCR was the method, and the copy in TCRdb shows in-frame clones only, minus some. The top ten hold roughly 3.9% of the sample, which has roughly 70,000 clones, about 88% seen once. The sample taken for sequencing was peripheral blood. These receptors originate from a man between 65 and 85 years old with acute or convalescent COVID-19. Each CDR3 is given with its conserved first and last residue.

V	J	CDR3
TRBV7-8	TRBJ2-7	CASSLVGGESYEQYF
TRBV11-2	TRBJ2-1	CASSLQGAGEQFF
TRBV4-1	TRBJ2-2	CASSQDYSGGNGELFF
TRBV9	TRBJ2-5	CASSASGITFQETQYF
TRBV14	TRBJ1-2	CASSQTGEQTNGYTF
TRBV4-1	TRBJ2-5	CASSQDLLAGGAKTQYF
TRBV5-4	TRBJ1-2	CASSLGQDNYGYTF
TRBV19	TRBJ1-5	CASSISDQPQHF
TRBV7-3	TRBJ2-3	CASSPRGRSADTQYF
TRBV4-3	TRBJ1-5	CASSQATGSQPQHF
TRBV7-7	TRBJ2-1	CASSESGTVGNEQFF
TRBV6-2/TRBV6-3	TRBJ1-2	CASSYSNRLGGYTF
TRBV5-6	TRBJ1-3	CASSTDRGRILSGNTIYF
TRBV11-2	TRBJ2-2	CASSPGGRAGELFF
TRBV7-9	TRBJ2-7	CASSQQVPEQYF
TRBV20-1	TRBJ2-7	CSASIQDYEQYF
TRBV6-5	TRBJ1-5	CASSYSQGAPNQPQHF
TRBV7-2	TRBJ1-4	CASSGDRGEKLFF
TRBV28	TRBJ1-5	CASTSDRDSNQPQHF
TRBV3-1/TRBV3-2	TRBJ2-1	CASSLAGGAGSEQFF
TRBV9	TRBJ2-2	CASSVAALAGRNTGELFF
TRBV7-9	TRBJ2-2	CASSYRVSADTGELFF
TRBV9	TRBJ2-1	CASSAPPGLAGFNEQFF
TRBV6-2/TRBV6-3	TRBJ2-1	CASSYGRGRYYNEQFF
TRBV9	TRBJ2-3	CASSPGVSSTDTQYF